This TCR beta chain is drawn from a study of T cell responses to AZD1222 COVID-19 vaccine (dated by TCRdb to the early 2020s). Regarding the complete study: Because spike-specific TCR depth and breadth did not differ between the two schedules, AZD1222 recipients who got a second dose at roughly 4 weeks were pooled with those who got a second dose at roughly 12 weeks. TCR sequencing covered 230 or so trial participants: 200 to 210 given two doses of AZD1222 and 26 given two doses of MenACWY control vaccine. Enrollment into the trials was organized by age into subgroups of 18-55, 56-69 and 70-plus years, and those subgroups contained approximately 160, 26 and 62 TCR-sequenced participants, respectively.

The CDR3 regions of human TCRbeta chains were analyzed by immunosequencing. The original methods were these. Repertoire TCRs were checked for matches against a reference library of SARS-CoV-2-specific TCRs that had been generated using the MIRA antigen-specificity platform. Breadth was defined as the fraction of unique TCRs that were SARS-CoV-2-associated, and depth was defined as the fraction of total T cells that were SARS-CoV-2-associated. Using the MIRA data, each spike-specific TCR was mapped to the spike region that the TCR reacts to and placed in a CD4 or CD8 class. Log10-transformed breadth and depth values were compared by one-way ANOVA with Sidak's multiple comparisons tests. The table was pulled from immuneACCESS by TCRdb, which kept in-frame rearrangements only. Such tables lose some clones; where checked, under half of the loss comes from unresolved V genes, and the rest has no known cause. That table gives V, J and clone size, and the DNA gave D and trimming. For this sample the table gives about 130,000 clones, of which about 90% were detected only once. Over 6.5% of the sample goes to the ten largest clones.

Read against the paper, the sample's time point label means: baseline before first vaccination. Vaccinee samples were obtained from the UK trials COV001 and COV002, which included a single-blind randomized controlled phase 2/3 trial of AZD1222 (ChAdOx1 nCoV-19) in healthy adults. For TCRbeta chain sequencing, PBMC samples from trial participants were taken at day 0 and at day 28 after the second dose. Beyond this particular receptor, the publication reports: Participants were mostly white British, with more females than males. The authors suggested clonal diversity may have been underestimated. Only a handful of AZD1222 recipients were SARS-CoV-2 seropositive at baseline, limiting conclusions about previously exposed vaccinees. After two AZD1222 doses, spike-specific TCR breadth and depth were significantly higher than at day 0 and than in MenACWY recipients. CD4 TCRs associated with the vaccine covered the entire spike protein, and the dominant responses were in regions 160-218 and 743-854. Because no day 14 peak-response samples were available, repertoires were characterized only after the peak T cell response. In the small 56-69-year group, the increase in depth fell short of significance, most likely because of low power. Epitopes outside the regions mutated in the B.1.351 and B.1.1.7 variants were reportedly recognized by nearly half of the unique spike-specific TCRs.

Note on this clone: Its cognate antigen has yet to be identified. Base qualities are missing; no much larger clone stands one base away.

The sequence was obtained from an adult in good health. The material was peripheral blood, obtained on day 0 of AZD1222 vaccination.

CDR3 sequence: CASNPGFDYGYTF. The sequence in DNA is TGTGCCAGTAACCCAGGGTTCGACTATGGCTACACCTTC. This chain joins TRBV19 to TRBJ1-2; the D gene is possibly TRBD1, with 5 bases matching. Including cysteine and phenylalanine, the CDR3 has 13 amino acids. Only CDR3 DNA remains: 39 bases, in frame from the first base. Relative to germline, V is 7 bases shorter and J is 3 bases shorter, with 12 bases between their ends. Taken from the germline V gene (reference sequence), the CDR1 and CDR2 loops are LNHDA and SQIVND.